This T cell receptor beta chain stems from a study of beta chain features in type 1 diabetes. V dropped 4 bases and J dropped 0 bases, with 10 bases sitting between them. There are 14 residues in the CDR3. Per germline, CDR1 SGHRS and CDR2 YFSETQ. Notes on the study in general: VDJ junctions sequenced from type 1 diabetes patients showed fewer insertions and more deletions.

This clone was counted a few times. The antigen is undetermined. Isolated RNA was reverse transcribed in full, so expressed TCRB transcripts were sequenced. The average read count of naive, central memory and regulatory T cell samples was around 3.8 million. Method: immunoSEQ multiplex PCR; TCRdb's copy keeps in-frame clones and lacks some. The data show roughly 230,000 clones, 9.6% seen once. V and J are TRBV5-1 and TRBJ1-1; the D gene is possibly TRBD1 (6 bases). The sample consisted of naive CD4+ T cells from blood. The sequence came from a woman under 30 in good health. The DNA for the CDR3 is TGCGCCAGCAGCGATGGACAGATGAACACTGAAGCTTTCTTT. Translation: CASSDGQMNTEAFF.